These 3 T cell receptor beta chains were sequenced from one sample in a study of CD8 T cells in Susac syndrome. A quantity of about 0.45 to 1 ug RNA underwent reverse transcription using random hexamers. MiXCR was run by TCRdb on the immunoSEQ multiplex PCR reads, yielding one entry per CDR3 protein. This sample has 230,000 or so distinct CDR3 sequences; approximately 95% occur once, and the top ten carry roughly 0.1%. The sample comprised CD4+ T cells from PBMCs. The receptors shown here come from a human donor with multiple sclerosis.

The chain uses TRBV5-1 and TRBJ2-7, with TRBD2 identical over 9 bases. The V segment lost 0 bases and the J segment 7 bases; nucleotides outside the gene matches: 11. There are 16 residues in the CDR3. The germline V gene encodes CDR1 SGHRS and CDR2 YFSETQ. For the CDR3, the DNA is TGCGCCAGCAGCTTGGAGGCGGGAGGGCCCTCTGGGGAGCAGTACTTC. Its protein product is CASSLEAGGPSGEQYF.

The gene calls are TRBV15 and TRBJ2-3; 12 nucleotides align to TRBD2. This CDR3 is 16 amino acids long. V dropped 0 bases and J dropped 6; count of bases not matched to a gene: 4. Per the germline V gene, CDR1 is LNHNV and CDR2 is YYDKDF (reference sequence). The CDR3 DNA reads as TGTGCCACCAGCAGAGATTCTAGCGGGGGGGCGGATACGCAGTATTTT. Encoded protein: CATSRDSSGGADTQYF.

This clonotype was picked up one time. The chain is built from TRBV4-1 and TRBJ2-1; 7 bases agree with TRBD1. V lost 1 base to trimming and J lost 8 bases; unmatched junction nucleotides: 11. From germline, CDR1 is MGHRA and CDR2 YSYEKL. The CDR3 sequence is 16 residues long. The CDR3 region is CASSQGVDRGRDEQFF. CDR3 bases: TGCGCCAGCAGCCAAGGCGTCGATAGGGGGCGCGATGAGCAGTTCTTC.